This T cell receptor beta chain is drawn from a study of PD-L1 blockade in urothelial cancer. Background on the study: Researchers looked at the blood 3 weeks (second dose) and 6 weeks after treatment began. T cell content in blood samples showed a median of approximately 150,000.

V gave up 4 bases and J gave up 3 bases, with 9 bases separating them. The CDR3 length is 13 residues. Germline V gene lookup returns CDR1 LGHNA and CDR2 YSLEER. The time point is: pretreatment peripheral blood. The patients had locally advanced or metastatic urothelial carcinoma. The protocol was immunoSEQ multiplex PCR, while the TCRdb copy is restricted to in-frame clones and leaves out a portion. The table shows around 79,000 clones, with roughly 80% occurring only once. This clonotype was sampled from a man aged 40-49 years with urothelial cancer. The chain is built from TRBV4-3 and TRBJ1-1, with D possibly being TRBD1 (5 bases). This specimen consisted of PBMCs, obtained around atezolizumab (anti-PD-L1) treatment. CDR3 bases: TGCGCCAGCAGCCGACGGGGGTACACTGAAGCTTTCTTT. Protein product: CASSRRGYTEAFF.